The 10 T cell receptor beta chains reported below all come from one sample, sequenced in a study of T cell responses to AZD1222 COVID-19 vaccine (dated by TCRdb to 2020 to 2022). The time point label corresponds to: baseline before first vaccination. The treatment or condition label corresponds to: meningococcal conjugate vaccine given as trial control. Libraries were constructed by the immunoSEQ multiplex PCR assay. TCRdb provides this immuneACCESS table in a form limited to in-frame rearrangements. Some clones are lacking; in checked studies, under half of them reflect an unresolved V gene, and why the rest are absent is not known. This sample is represented by some 80,000 clones; approximately 91% of them were singletons. Approximately 5.4% of the sample belongs to the ten largest clones. Material: peripheral blood, obtained on day 0 of MenACWY control vaccination. The receptor set was obtained from an adult in good health.

This clone was found once. For the CDR3, the DNA is TGTGCCTGGAGGGTCGGACAGGGGTCAACTCTTCAGGGAAAACTGTTTTTT. Encoded protein: CAWRVGQGSTLQGKLFF. This chain connects TRBV30 to TRBJ1-4; 9 nucleotides agree with TRBD1. Trimming cost V 3 bases and J 10 bases; bases outside gene matches: 18. Germline V lookup: CDR1 GTSNPN, CDR2 SVGIG (reference sequence). The CDR3 sequence is 17 residues long.

This chain uses TRBV7-2 with TRBJ2-3, with D uncertain. V shed 2 bases and J shed 9 bases, with 9 bases lying between them. This CDR3 contains 12 residues. Germline loops: CDR1 SGHTA, CDR2 FQGNSA. The CDR3: CASSLPQYTQYF. DNA of the CDR3: TGTGCCAGCAGCTTACCGCAGTACACGCAGTATTTT.

The chain couples TRBV24-1 to TRBJ1-1; a possible D gene is TRBD1 (6 bases). Germline CDR1 reads KGHDR; CDR2 reads SFDVKD. This CDR3 region has 13 residues. V was clipped by 9 bases and J by 1 base, with 11 bases between them. As DNA, the CDR3 is TGTGCCACCCCCGGACAGAAGAACACTGAAGCTTTCTTT. It encodes CATPGQKNTEAFF.

J is TRBJ2-1 and V is TRBV5-6, with 11 bases matching TRBD2. There are 16 residues in the CDR3. Germline lookup yields CDR1 SGHDT and CDR2 YYEEEE. After removal of 3 bases from V and 3 bases from J, the junction contained 5 bases not matched to a gene. The CDR3: CASSSVTSGNYNEQFF. The CDR3 DNA sequence: TGTGCCAGCAGCTCGGTGACTAGCGGGAACTACAATGAGCAGTTCTTC.

J is TRBJ1-6 and V is TRBV3-1 (or the pseudogene TRBV3-2); TRBD1 aligns across 7 bases. CDR3 length: 15 residues. Losses at the gene ends were 1 base for V and 9 bases for J; bases not matched to a gene: 6. Germline V gene data show CDR1 as LGHDT and CDR2 as YNNKEL (reference sequence). This CDR3 is CASSQGQGVGSPLHF. DNA of the CDR3: TGTGCCAGCAGCCAAGGGCAGGGGGTCGGTTCACCCCTCCACTTT.

The chain joins TRBV28 to TRBJ1-4; possibly TRBD1 for D (5 bases). Deletions cut 4 bases from V and 7 bases from J, with 16 bases between. Germline CDR1 and CDR2: MDHEN and SYDVKM. The CDR3 is 15 residues long. CDR3: CASSSGGAGSEKLFF. CDR3 sequence (DNA): TGTGCCAGCAGTTCCGGAGGGGCTGGTAGTGAAAAACTGTTTTTT.

The chain employs TRBV27 and TRBJ1-4, with a tentative D call TRBD1 (6 bases). CDR1 and CDR2 from the germline V gene are MNHEY and SMNVEV (reference sequence). Trimming cost V 1 base and J 7 bases, with 13 bases left between them. CDR3 length: 15 residues. The CDR3 reads CASSLYQGRGEKLFF. Written as DNA, the CDR3 is TGTGCCAGCAGTTTATATCAGGGGAGGGGTGAAAAACTGTTTTTT.

The chain couples TRBV7-3 to TRBJ1-1; 7 bases are shared with TRBD1. The J segment lost 4 bases and the V segment lost 4 bases, leaving 3 bases of the junction unmatched. From germline, CDR1 is SGHTA and CDR2 FQGTGA. CDR3 length: 13 residues. The CDR3 coding sequence is TGTGCCAGCAGCTCCGACAGGGCCACTGAAGCTTTCTTT. Translation: CASSSDRATEAFF.

The chain recombines TRBV2 with TRBJ2-3; 7 bases match TRBD1. Germline assignment: CDR1 SNHLY and CDR2 FYNNEI. The V gene end was trimmed by 7 bases and the J gene end by 0 bases; junction bases not matched to a gene: 7. The length of the CDR3 is 15 residues. The chain's CDR3 is CASTRDRTSTDTQYF. The CDR3 nucleotides are TGTGCCAGCACCAGGGACAGAACTAGCACAGATACGCAGTATTTT.

V gene TRBV6-6 combines with J gene TRBJ1-1, with 9 bases matching TRBD1. Trimming removed 5 bases from V and 8 bases from J; junction bases left unmatched: 6. This CDR3 region has 13 residues. Germline V CDR1 and CDR2: MNHNY, SVGAGI (reference sequence). The CDR3 loop is CASSTGGQGEAFF. CDR3 bases: TGTGCCAGCAGTACCGGGGGACAGGGAGAAGCTTTCTTT.